This is a list of T cell receptor beta chains from one sample in a study of radiotherapy plus CTLA-4 blockade in lung cancer. TCRdb keeps only in-frame clones here, not all; method: immunoSEQ multiplex PCR. This sample has some 67,000 clones, with less than 85% found just once. The sequencing here drew on peripheral blood, taken from a patient treated with radiotherapy plus ipilimumab. Source of these receptors: a human donor with non-small cell lung cancer whose response to radiotherapy plus ipilimumab could not be evaluated. Some clones in this sample may be carry-over from other donors' samples. The CDR3 runs from the conserved cysteine through the conserved F or W. D genes are given only for firm matches. Clone size is shown for a subset of rows, as once, few, many or a class of expanded clone.

j_gene | abundance | d_gene | v_gene | CDR3nt | CDR3aa
TRBJ1-4 | few | - | TRBV5-1 | TGCGCCAGCAGAAACGGACTTAATGAAAAACTGTTTTTT | CASRNGLNEKLFF
TRBJ1-1 | - | - | TRBV28 | TGTGCCAGCAGTTTTGGCCAGACAGTGCCGAACACTGAAGCTTTCTTT | CASSFGQTVPNTEAFF
TRBJ1-1 | - | - | TRBV29-1 | TGCAGCGCCCAAGCGGAGGAGGGCGTCACTGAAGCTTTCTTT | CSAQAEEGVTEAFF
TRBJ2-3 | - | - | TRBV9 | TGTGCCAGCAGCGTAGTGTCAGGGAACACGCAGTATTTT | CASSVVSGNTQYF
TRBJ1-3 | - | - | TRBV29-1 | TGCAGCGGCGAGACGGGAGGAAACACCATATATTTT | CSGETGGNTIYF
TRBJ2-3 | - | TRBD1 | TRBV18 | TGTGCCAGCTCACCAGGACAGGGTTTTGCTGATACGCAGTATTTT | CASSPGQGFADTQYF
TRBJ2-1 | - | - | TRBV6-1 | TGTGCCAGCAGTGCTGGGGGCCCCTACAATGAGCAGTTCTTC | CASSAGGPYNEQFF
TRBJ1-2 | - | - | TRBV4-3 | TGCGCCAGCAGCCCGTCGCCCCGTCAGGGCGGCTACACCTTC | CASSPSPRQGGYTF
TRBJ1-1 | - | - | TRBV19 | TGTGCCAGTAGTCTACCTCGGGTGCGACCGGGGGGGACTGAAGCTTTCTTT | CASSLPRVRPGGTEAFF
TRBJ1-6 | - | - | TRBV7-2 | TGTGCCAGCAGCTTGGTTAGGGGCCTGGATTCACCCCTCCACTTT | CASSLVRGLDSPLHF
TRBJ1-1 | few | TRBD1 | TRBV7-3 | TGTGCCAGCAGCCAAGGGACAGAGAACACTGAAGCTTTCTTT | CASSQGTENTEAFF
TRBJ2-5 | few | TRBD1 | TRBV12-5 | TGTGCTAGTGGTTTGGGGACAGGGGGAGAGACCCAGTACTTC | CASGLGTGGETQYF
TRBJ1-1 | - | - | TRBV25-1 | TGTGCCAGCAGTACAGAAAGGAACACTGAAGCTTTCTTT | CASSTERNTEAFF
TRBJ1-2 | - | - | TRBV5-4 | TGTGCCAGCAGCTCTCTTCTCGGTAATTGCACCTTC | CASSSLLGNCTF
TRBJ2-7 | - | TRBD1 | TRBV4-1 | TGCGCCAGCAGCGGGACAGGGAACTCCTACGAGCAGTACTTC | CASSGTGNSYEQYF
TRBJ2-1 | - | TRBD2 | TRBV5-1 | TGCGCCAGCAGCTTGGGGGTAGCGGGGACCAATGAGCAGTTCTTC | CASSLGVAGTNEQFF
TRBJ1-1 | - | - | TRBV5-6 | TGTGCCAGCAGCTCACCCGGAGGTCGTAACACTGAAGCTTTCTTT | CASSSPGGRNTEAFF
TRBJ2-4 | - | - | TRBV7-8 | TGTGCCAGCAGCTTAGAGCAAAACATTCAGTACTTC | CASSLEQNIQYF
TRBJ1-6 | - | TRBD1 | TRBV7-2 | TGTGCCAGCAGCTTAGAGACAGGGCGGAATTCACCCCTCCACTTT | CASSLETGRNSPLHF
TRBJ2-5 | once | - | TRBV2 | TGTGCCAGCAGTGAAGGGGAGTACCAAGAGACCCAGTACTTC | CASSEGEYQETQYF
TRBJ2-7 | - | TRBD2 | TRBV25-1 | TGTGCCAGCAGTCCATGGACTAGCGGGGGATACGGGCAGTACTTC | CASSPWTSGGYGQYF
TRBJ2-3 | - | - | TRBV6-5 | TGTGCCAGCAGTTACTCTCCCAGGATCGGCACAGATACGCAGTATTTT | CASSYSPRIGTDTQYF
TRBJ1-1 | - | - | TRBV27 | TGTGCCAGCCCTCTAGGGCGGGGGGGATTTGAAGCTTTCTTT | CASPLGRGGFEAFF
TRBJ2-7 | - | TRBD1 | TRBV29-1 | TGCAGCGATCGGGACAGCTACGAGCAGTACTTC | CSDRDSYEQYF
TRBJ1-3 | few | - | TRBV2 | TGTGCCAGCAGTGAAGAATCTGCGGGCGGAAACACCATATATTTT | CASSEESAGGNTIYF
TRBJ1-2 | - | - | TRBV19 | TGTGCCAGTACTCGTGGGGGGGACGACTATGGCTACACCTTC | CASTRGGDDYGYTF
TRBJ2-5 | - | - | TRBV27 | TGTGCCAGCAGTTACCCGGACAGGCACGGGGGAGAGACCCAGTACTTC | CASSYPDRHGGETQYF
TRBJ1-5 | once | - | TRBV5-1 | TGCGCCAGCACCCTTAGGGGCGGTCAGCCCCAGCATTTT | CASTLRGGQPQHF
TRBJ1-3 | - | TRBD1 | TRBV5-8 | TGTGCCAGCAGCTTCGGAGGGGGCTCAGACACCATATATTTT | CASSFGGGSDTIYF
TRBJ2-7 | - | - | TRBV18 | TGTGCCAGCTCACCCGGTGAGGGGGCCTACGAGCAGTACTTC | CASSPGEGAYEQYF
TRBJ2-1 | - | - | TRBV30 | TGTGCCTGGAGTGAAATACGAGCCTACAATGAGCAGTTCTTC | CAWSEIRAYNEQFF
TRBJ1-1 | - | TRBD1 | TRBV7-9 | TGTGCCAGCAGCTTAGGCGGGACAGGTGGTAGGGCTTTCTTT | CASSLGGTGGRAFF
TRBJ2-5 | - | TRBD2 | TRBV7-6 | TGTGCCAGCAGCACCTTGACTAGCGGGGGCCGGGGGACCCAGTACTTC | CASSTLTSGGRGTQYF
TRBJ2-1 | - | TRBD1 | TRBV7-2 | TGTGCCAGCAGCCCGCCGAACAGGGGCCATGAGCAGTTCTTC | CASSPPNRGHEQFF
TRBJ1-2 | - | - | TRBV4-1 | TGCGCCAGCAGCCCGGAGGCGGAACAAGGCTACACCTTC | CASSPEAEQGYTF
TRBJ1-2 | - | - | TRBV7-9 | TGTGCCAGCAGCTTAGCGGGCAGGGCCTATGGCTACACCTTC | CASSLAGRAYGYTF
TRBJ1-4 | - | - | TRBV5-5 | TGTGCCAGCAGCATTCGCAGGTTCAATGAAAAACTGTTTTTT | CASSIRRFNEKLFF
TRBJ1-3 | - | - | TRBV6-1 | TGTGCCAGCAGTGACAGTACGGGGTCAGCAAACACCATATATTTT | CASSDSTGSANTIYF
TRBJ2-5 | - | TRBD2 | TRBV29-1 | TGCAGCGTTGGGCCTACCGGGACTAGCGGGGAGACCCAGTACTTC | CSVGPTGTSGETQYF
TRBJ2-3 | - | - | TRBV7-9 | TGTGCCAGCAGCTTAAGGCAGGATCGCACAGATACGCAGTATTTT | CASSLRQDRTDTQYF
TRBJ2-6 | - | TRBD1 | TRBV5-6 | TGTGCCAGCAGGACGACAGGGGGTCTTTCTGGGGCCAACGTCCTGACTTTC | CASRTTGGLSGANVLTF
TRBJ2-7 | - | TRBD1 | TRBV5-1 | TGCGCCAGCAGCTTGGCCACCGGGACAGGGCGTCCGAGGGAGCAGTACTTC | CASSLATGTGRPREQYF
TRBJ1-3 | few | TRBD1 | TRBV4-3 | TGCGCCAGCAGCCAAGGGGACAGTTCTGGAAACACCATATATTTT | CASSQGDSSGNTIYF